Reported below is one T cell receptor beta chain. Its antigen has not been determined. It has no much larger one-base neighbor in the sample; base qualities were not kept. These data come from a study of blood T cell repertoires in COVID-19 (dated by TCRdb to the early 2020s). Regarding the complete study: The collaborator samples originated in the United States, Italy and Spain and spanned the acute and convalescent phases of COVID-19. A freely available public database, intended as a resource for researchers studying the immune response to SARS-CoV-2, is where the repertoires were released. The prospective study material was composed of cDNA or gDNA derived from T cells, B-cell-depleted T cells, or PBMCs. Nearly every sample came with metadata listing a de-identified subject ID, COVID-19 status, age in years and sex. Samples came from the ongoing ImmuneRACE study (first 160 participants) plus 1,254 subjects from 6 global collaborators. Subjects who had been exposed to COVID-19, were actively infected with it, or had recovered from it provided the deeply sampled blood TCRbeta repertoires that made up the dataset. Where HLA class I and class II types were available, the types were taken from metadata supplied by the sample provider, not from assay-based typing.

Whole blood was collected in K2EDTA tubes by collaborating institutions according to the institutions' own protocols. For TCRbeta analysis, collaborators shipped samples in one of three forms: frozen whole blood, isolated PBMCs, or DNA extracted from either of those sample types. The immunoSEQ Assay, a bias-controlled multiplex PCR, was used to amplify TCRbeta CDR3 regions from genomic DNA. In the original analysis: The number of nucleated cells in each sample was estimated from the amplification of reference gene primers within the assay. To quantify the absolute abundance of each unique TCRbeta CDR3 rearrangement, sequence reads were collapsed and filtered. For each sample, productive Simpson clonality was calculated by taking the square root of Simpson's diversity index across productive rearrangements. The table comes from immuneACCESS by way of TCRdb, which keeps in-frame sequences with V and J called. Part of the clones is missing from these tables; in studies checked, under half for an unresolved V gene and the rest for unknown reasons. V and J calls and clone size are those listed in that table; D and trimming were worked out from the DNA. The sample data list 90,000 to 120,000 clones, and around 92% of these were observed just once. The top ten clones comprise about 5.3% of the sample.

The investigation overall reported the following: The quantity of clinical and demographic metadata differed by source and by participant and was supplied without curation.

Inclusive of the bounding cysteine and phenylalanine, the CDR3 is 14 residues long. The read is trimmed to its CDR3 DNA, 42 bases read in frame from base 1. Relative to germline, V is missing 3 bases and J is missing 5 bases, with 6 bases of the junction outside any gene match. In the germline V gene, CDR1 corresponds to MNHEY and CDR2 to SVGEGT. The receptor was isolated from a man in his forties with active or convalescent COVID-19. The sequence links TRBV6-2 or TRBV6-3 to TRBJ2-7; a stretch of 8 junction bases matches TRBD2. Specimen: peripheral blood. The encoded CDR3 is CASSYSAGGHEQYF. In nucleotides, the sequence is TGTGCCAGCAGTTATTCGGCGGGAGGTCACGAGCAGTACTTC.